The 15 T cell receptor beta chains below were found in one sample sequenced in a study of siplizumab effects on memory and regulatory T cells. Assay used: immunoSEQ multiplex PCR; TCRdb lists only in-frame clones, some missing. The table records about 100,000 clones, about 94% of them present only once. Sequencing was performed on non-Treg CD4+ T cells sorted from blood. The receptors were sampled from a human donor in good health.

This clone was found once. J is TRBJ2-2 and V is TRBV19; TRBD2 matches at 13 bases. Germline loops: CDR1 LNHDA, CDR2 SQIVND (reference sequence). This CDR3 comprises 15 residues. V trimming: 8 bases; J trimming: 5 bases; junction bases outside the gene matches: 5. The CDR3 here is CASRPLAGGTGELFF. As DNA, the CDR3 is TGTGCCAGTCGGCCACTAGCGGGAGGGACCGGGGAGCTGTTTTTT.

The CDR3 bases are TGTGCCAGCAGTGGGGGGGTAACGCAGTATTTT. This translates into CASSGGVTQYF. The chain recombines TRBV6-1 with TRBJ2-3; possibly TRBD2 for D (6 bases). The CDR3 length is 11 residues. Germline loops: CDR1 MNHNS, CDR2 SASEGT. With 4 bases removed from V and 9 bases from J, the gap between germline ends came to 8 bases.

The chain links TRBV6-1 to TRBJ2-5, with D possibly matching TRBD1 (5 bases). Per the germline V gene, CDR1 is MNHNS and CDR2 is SASEGT. V dropped 6 bases and J dropped 5 bases, with 7 bases sitting between them. The CDR3 is 11 residues long. CDR3 in amino acids: CASRNRETQYF. The CDR3 coding sequence is TGTGCCAGCAGAAACAGGGAGACCCAGTACTTC.

The V gene is TRBV6-5, the J gene TRBJ1-6, with 8 bases identical to TRBD1. The CDR3 extends over 14 amino acids. V lost 7 bases to trimming and J lost 10 bases; unmatched junction nucleotides: 9. Germline V gene sequence: CDR1 MNHEY, CDR2 SVGAGI. The CDR3 is CASNPGTGESPLHF. CDR3 sequence (DNA): TGTGCCAGCAACCCCGGGACAGGCGAATCACCCCTCCACTTT.

The J gene is TRBJ2-2, the V gene TRBV7-3; 8 nucleotides align to TRBD1. The CDR3 runs to 16 residues. The V segment lost 3 bases and the J segment 5 bases; nucleotides outside the gene matches: 8. The germline V gene encodes CDR1 SGHTA and CDR2 FQGTGA. CDR3 in amino acids: CASSLQGADITGELFF. The CDR3 DNA reads TGTGCCAGCAGCTTGCAGGGGGCCGATATTACCGGGGAGCTGTTTTTT.

The J gene is TRBJ2-7, the V gene TRBV4-1, with D perhaps matching TRBD1 (6 bases). Germline CDR1 MGHRA, CDR2 YSYEKL. The CDR3 is 13 residues long. Trimming removed 8 bases from V and 3 bases from J, with 14 bases in between. Here the CDR3 DNA reads TGCGCCAGCGGACGACAGGACGGCTACGAGCAGTACTTC. Translating gives CASGRQDGYEQYF.

V is TRBV7-9 and J is TRBJ1-1, with D possibly TRBD1 on 5 matching bases. There are 13 residues in the CDR3. Per the germline V gene, CDR1 is SEHNR and CDR2 is FQNEAQ (reference sequence). V lost 4 bases, J lost 8 bases, and 14 bases lay in between. The CDR3 loop is CASSSAKGYEAFF. CDR3 bases: TGTGCCAGCAGCTCAGCCAAGGGGTACGAAGCTTTCTTT.

This sequence joins TRBV5-1 and TRBJ1-2; D is ambiguous. The V and J ends lost 0 bases and 3 bases respectively, with 9 bases between them. CDR3 length: 14 amino acids. Germline V gives CDR1 SGHRS, CDR2 YFSETQ. CDR3 in DNA: TGCGCCAGCAGCTTGGGCCAAGCCTACTATGGCTACACCTTC. Translation: CASSLGQAYYGYTF. Using reference TRBV5-1 and TRBJ1-2 for the parts outside the CDR3, the full variable domain is KAGVTQTPRYLIKTRGQQVTLSCSPISGHRSVSWYQQTPGQGLQFLFEYFSETQRNKGNFPGRFSGRQFSNSRSEMNVSTLELGDSALYLCASSLGQAYYGYTFGSGTRLTVV.

The chain joins TRBV19 to TRBJ2-5; D is possibly TRBD2 (6 bases). V gave up 7 bases and J gave up 2 bases, with 23 bases separating them. In germline, CDR1 is LNHDA, CDR2 SQIVND (reference sequence). This CDR3 is built from 17 residues. The CDR3 bases are TGTGCCAGTACTCGGGGCCAGACGGGACTTGGGCAAGAGACCCAGTACTTC. Translated, it gives CASTRGQTGLGQETQYF.

The CDR3 DNA is TGTGCCAGCAGTTACTCGAGGGGGTGGGGCTACACCTTC. Its protein is CASSYSRGWGYTF. V is TRBV6-5 and J is TRBJ1-2, with a tentative D call TRBD1 (6 bases). This CDR3 has 13 residues. The germline V gene has CDR1 MNHEY and CDR2 SVGAGI. Trimming left V 0 bases short and J 8 bases short, with 10 bases between.

The V call is TRBV14, the J call TRBJ2-7; tentatively, D is TRBD1 (6 bases). In germline, CDR1 is SGHDN, CDR2 FVKESK. The CDR3 is 16 residues long. The V and J ends lost 4 bases and 0 bases respectively, with 16 bases between them. The CDR3 bases are TGTGCCAGCAGCCCGCGTCCAGGGGACGGCTCCTACGAGCAGTACTTC. As protein: CASSPRPGDGSYEQYF.

The chain employs TRBV4-2 and TRBJ2-2; a weak D match, TRBD2 (6 bases). The length of the CDR3 is 17 residues. The germline gives CDR1 LGHNA, CDR2 YNFKEQ. Between the trimmed V and J ends, which lost 0 bases and 4 bases, there was a span of 15 bases. DNA of the CDR3: TGTGCCAGCAGCCAAGAAATGGCCGGGAGTCCCACCGGGGAGCTGTTTTTT. Translating it yields CASSQEMAGSPTGELFF.

The V gene is TRBV19, the J gene TRBJ2-3; D is tentatively TRBD1 or TRBD2 (6 bases each). The germline V and J ends were trimmed by 9 bases and 6 bases, with 19 bases remaining between them. The V gene's germline CDR1 is LNHDA and CDR2 SQIVND (reference sequence). The CDR3 sequence is 14 residues long. The CDR3: CASRDSAGVDTQYF. CDR3 sequence (DNA): TGTGCCAGCCGGGACTCTGCAGGGGTGGATACGCAGTATTTT.

The chain employs TRBV4-2 and TRBJ2-1; D might be TRBD1 (6 bases). The ends were cut back, 0 bases at V and 1 base at J, with 16 bases in the middle. The V gene's germline CDR1 is LGHNA and CDR2 YNFKEQ. This CDR3 region has 18 residues. The CDR3 DNA is TGTGCCAGCAGCCAAGATCTATCTGGGGGCGCGTCCTACAATGAGCAGTTCTTC. The encoded protein is CASSQDLSGGASYNEQFF.

This chain joins TRBV4-1 and TRBJ1-3; 10 nucleotides align to TRBD1. This CDR3 is built from 17 residues. With 4 bases clipped from V and 0 bases from J, the junction kept 6 bases outside the gene matches. Germline CDR1 and CDR2: MGHRA and YSYEKL. The CDR3 nucleotides are TGCGCCAGCAGCCGCCCCGGGACAGGGGTCTCTGGAAACACCATATATTTT. It yields the protein CASSRPGTGVSGNTIYF.